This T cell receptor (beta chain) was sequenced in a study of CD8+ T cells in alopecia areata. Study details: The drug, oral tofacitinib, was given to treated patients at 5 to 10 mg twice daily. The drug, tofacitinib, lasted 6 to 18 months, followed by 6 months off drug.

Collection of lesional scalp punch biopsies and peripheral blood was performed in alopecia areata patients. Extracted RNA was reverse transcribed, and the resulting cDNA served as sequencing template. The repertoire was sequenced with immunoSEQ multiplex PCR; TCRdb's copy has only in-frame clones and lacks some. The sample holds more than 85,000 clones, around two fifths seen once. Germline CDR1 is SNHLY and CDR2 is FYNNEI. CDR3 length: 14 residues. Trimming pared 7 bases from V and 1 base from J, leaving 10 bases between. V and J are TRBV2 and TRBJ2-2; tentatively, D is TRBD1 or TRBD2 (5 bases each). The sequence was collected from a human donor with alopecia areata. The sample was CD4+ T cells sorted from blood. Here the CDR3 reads CASTLGVNTGELFF. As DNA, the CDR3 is TGTGCCAGCACCCTGGGGGTGAACACCGGGGAGCTGTTTTTT.